The next 18 T cell receptor beta chains were all read from a single sample in a study of blood T cell repertoires in COVID-19. Repertoires were generated with immunoSEQ multiplex PCR, while TCRdb's copy carries only in-frame clones and drops some. This table has roughly 400,000 clones, approximately 90% appearing once. Sequenced material: PBMCs or T cells enriched from blood (not recorded which). The receptors originated from a woman aged 45-65 years who had recovered from COVID-19.

CDR3 sequence (DNA): TGTGCCAGCAGCCGGGACAGTGCAACTAATGAAAAACTGTTTTTT. This sequence encodes CASSRDSATNEKLFF. The chain combines TRBV7-9 with TRBJ1-4; 7 bases fit TRBD1. Germline V gene lookup returns CDR1 SEHNR and CDR2 FQNEAQ (reference sequence). The J segment lost 0 bases and the V segment lost 5 bases, leaving 3 bases of the junction unmatched. The CDR3 has 15 residues.

Turning to this clone: One end of the junction does not line up with germline, which may come from a read error. CDR3 loop: CASSLGIGTDYEQYF. CDR3 bases: TGTGCCAGCAGTTTAGGGATCGGGACAGACTACGAGCAGTACTTC. The chain has TRBV7-8 and TRBJ2-7, with 7 bases that match TRBD1. From germline, CDR1 is SGHVS and CDR2 FQNEAQ. The CDR3 extends over 15 amino acids.

The rearrangement links TRBV12-5 to TRBJ2-1; a possible D gene is TRBD2 (5 bases). The CDR3 spans 11 residues. Trimming cost V 6 bases and J 9 bases, with 9 bases left between them. Germline V gene lookup returns CDR1 LGHNT and CDR2 FRNRAP. Here the CDR3 reads CASGPSPEQFF. CDR3 sequence (DNA): TGTGCTAGTGGCCCTAGCCCTGAGCAGTTCTTC.

The V gene is TRBV2, the J gene TRBJ2-3; D unclear. From germline, CDR1 is SNHLY and CDR2 FYNNEI. This CDR3 is 12 amino acids long. Between the trimmed V and J ends, which lost 10 bases and 4 bases, there was a span of 12 bases. The CDR3 spells CATIGRADTQYF. CDR3 coding DNA: TGTGCCACGATTGGTCGGGCAGATACGCAGTATTTT. Full variable domain (rest looked up from reference TRBV2 and TRBJ2-3): EPEVTQTPSHQVTQMGQEVILRCVPISNHLYFYWYRQILGQKVEFLVSFYNNEISEKSEIFDDQFSVERPDGSNFTLKIRSTKLEDSAMYFCATIGRADTQYFGPGTRLTVL.

This clone came up once. V gene TRBV6-5 combines with J gene TRBJ1-3; 9 positions agree with TRBD1. The CDR3 has 15 amino acids. CDR1 is MNHEY and CDR2 is SVGAGI in the germline V gene. V shed 5 bases and J 8 bases; nucleotides not matched to a gene: 10. The CDR3 sequence is CASSQGQGLRDTIYF. In nucleotides, the CDR3 is TGTGCCAGCAGTCAGGGACAGGGCCTCAGGGACACCATATATTTT.

This sequence joins TRBV4-3 and TRBJ2-3; 8 bases fit TRBD2. CDR3 length: 20 residues. Germline V gene lookup returns CDR1 LGHNA and CDR2 YSLEER. The V segment lost 0 bases and the J segment 0 bases; nucleotides outside the gene matches: 14. In DNA, the CDR3 is TGCGCCAGCAGCCAAGATAGGGCGGGGGGACTATTTTATAGCACAGATACGCAGTATTTT. Amino acid sequence: CASSQDRAGGLFYSTDTQYF.

The chain combines TRBV19 with TRBJ2-7; TRBD1 aligns across 8 bases. Germline V gives CDR1 LNHDA, CDR2 SQIVND (reference sequence). The CDR3 is 14 amino acids. Trimming at V came to 4 bases and at J to 3 bases, leaving 5 bases not matched to a gene. As DNA, the CDR3 is TGTGCCAGTAGTAGGACAGGGACTTACTACGAGCAGTACTTC. Protein product: CASSRTGTYYEQYF.

The chain is built from TRBV12-3 or TRBV12-4 and TRBJ1-2, with 8 nucleotides matching TRBD1. Unmatched junction bases numbered 11, after V lost 7 bases and J lost 10 bases. The CDR3 is made up of 13 amino acids. The CDR3 reads CASKRTGTSIYTF. CDR3 bases: TGTGCCAGCAAACGGACAGGGACTTCGATCTACACCTTC.

The rearrangement joins TRBV9 to TRBJ1-1, with TRBD1 as a possible D gene (5 bases). Germline V gene data show CDR1 as SGDLS and CDR2 as YYNGEE. V gave up 2 bases and J gave up 0 bases, with 11 bases separating them. The CDR3 has 15 amino acids. The CDR3 DNA is TGTGCCAGCAGCGTCGACAGTCAAATGAACACTGAAGCTTTCTTT. The encoded protein is CASSVDSQMNTEAFF.

The chain uses TRBV27 and TRBJ2-3; TRBD1 agrees at 11 bases. CDR3 size: 18 residues. In germline, CDR1 is MNHEY, CDR2 SMNVEV (reference sequence). V gave up 1 base and J gave up 3 bases; unmatched junction bases: 9. This CDR3 is CASSLWPTGTGGTDTQYF. The CDR3 DNA sequence: TGTGCCAGCAGTTTATGGCCGACCGGGACAGGGGGTACAGATACGCAGTATTTT.

Here the CDR3 reads CASSLLSGGRTDTQYF. CDR3 DNA sequence: TGTGCCAGCAGCTTACTTAGCGGGGGCCGCACAGATACGCAGTATTTT. The gene calls are TRBV7-2 and TRBJ2-3, with 9 nucleotides matching TRBD2. V lost 2 bases and J lost 1; bases outside the gene matches: 4. The CDR3 runs 16 residues. The germline V gene has CDR1 SGHTA and CDR2 FQGNSA.

This sequence joins TRBV4-1 and TRBJ1-4; D is perhaps TRBD1 (6 bases). This CDR3 has 15 amino acids. Looked up from germline, CDR1 is MGHRA and CDR2 is YSYEKL. Trimming cost V 4 bases and J 8 bases, with 17 bases left between them. CDR3 nucleotide sequence: TGCGCCAGCAGCCCTCTGGGGGCTGAAAGGGAAAAACTGTTTTTT. This sequence encodes CASSPLGAEREKLFF.

This sequence joins TRBV28 and TRBJ1-5; D is ambiguous. The CDR3 covers 13 residues. The germline CDR1 and CDR2 sequences are MDHEN and SYDVKM. The V end lost 3 bases, the J end lost 3 bases, and 6 bases lay between the germline ends. CDR3 DNA sequence: TGTGCCAGCAGTTTGTTCTCCAATCAGCCCCAGCATTTT. This sequence encodes CASSLFSNQPQHF.

V and J are TRBV18 and TRBJ2-4; unclear D gene. Trimming stripped 2 bases from V and 0 bases from J, with 17 bases between. The CDR3 has 18 residues. Germline V gene data show CDR1 as KGHSH and CDR2 as LQKENI. CDR3 loop: CASSPNTAWAEAKNIQYF. As DNA, the CDR3 is TGTGCCAGCTCACCAAATACCGCATGGGCAGAAGCCAAAAACATTCAGTACTTC.

The chain combines TRBV4-1 with TRBJ1-3; a possible D gene is TRBD1 (6 bases). Germline V CDR1 and CDR2: MGHRA, YSYEKL. The CDR3 is 15 residues long. V was shortened by 3 bases and J by 4 bases, with 13 bases between the two germline ends. The CDR3 loop is CASSQAGDWGNTIYF. CDR3 nucleotide sequence: TGCGCCAGCAGCCAGGCAGGGGATTGGGGAAACACCATATATTTT.

The sample holds one count of this clone. The CDR3 nucleotides are TGCGCCAGCAGCCCAACCGGACAGACCCCATCTCTCGAGCAGTACTTC. Translation: CASSPTGQTPSLEQYF. This chain links TRBV5-1 with TRBJ2-7, with D perhaps TRBD1 (6 bases). CDR3 size: 16 residues. With 4 bases removed from V and 6 bases from J, the gap between germline ends came to 23 bases. The germline gives CDR1 SGHRS, CDR2 YFSETQ.

The gene calls are TRBV3-1 (or the pseudogene TRBV3-2) and TRBJ1-6; 8 bases agree with TRBD1. The CDR3 totals 15 residues. From germline, CDR1 is LGHDT and CDR2 YNNKEL (reference sequence). V shed 4 bases, J shed 8 bases, and the junction held 7 bases outside the gene matches. CDR3 sequence (DNA): TGTGCCAGCAGCCCGTCCGGGACAGGTTATTCACCCCTCCACTTT. Encoded protein: CASSPSGTGYSPLHF.

This clone appeared a few times. The chain links TRBV10-3 to TRBJ1-2; D gene unclear. Germline V gives CDR1 ENHRY, CDR2 SYGVKD. CDR3 length: 13 amino acids. Trimming shortened V by 4 bases and J by 4 bases, and 10 bases separated the two germline ends. The chain's CDR3 is CAISASPGYGYTF. The CDR3 DNA is TGTGCCATCAGTGCTTCACCGGGCTATGGCTACACCTTC.